This T cell receptor beta chain was recovered during a study of shared clonotypes between healthy human individuals. Some clones are missing from TCRdb's copy, which holds only in-frame ones; the method was immunoSEQ multiplex PCR. Here the sample spans around 640,000 clones, approximately 96% being singletons. The CDR3 extends over 13 amino acids. Per the germline V gene, CDR1 is SGDLS and CDR2 is YYNGEE. The ends were cut back, 1 base at V and 6 bases at J, with 7 bases in the middle. The naive CD8 fraction comprised CD45RO-negative cells positively selected for CCR7 and excluded terminally differentiated effector memory CD45RA+ cells.

This sequence joins TRBV9 and TRBJ2-2, with no clear D. Sequenced material: naive CD8+ T cells sorted from blood. This clonotype was sampled from a woman aged 25 to 39 in good health. The CDR3 DNA follows: TGTGCCAGCAGCGTATCAGGCTCCGGGGAGCTGTTTTTT. Residues: CASSVSGSGELFF.